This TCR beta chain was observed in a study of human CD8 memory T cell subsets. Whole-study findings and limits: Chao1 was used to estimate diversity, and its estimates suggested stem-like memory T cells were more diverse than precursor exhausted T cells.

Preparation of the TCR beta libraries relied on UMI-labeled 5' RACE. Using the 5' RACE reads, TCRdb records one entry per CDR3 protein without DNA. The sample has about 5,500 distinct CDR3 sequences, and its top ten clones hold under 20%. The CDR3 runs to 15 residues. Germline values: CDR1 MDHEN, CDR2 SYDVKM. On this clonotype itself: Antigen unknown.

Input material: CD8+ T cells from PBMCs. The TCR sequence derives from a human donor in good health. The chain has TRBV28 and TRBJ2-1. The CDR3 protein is CASSFVGSSYNEQFF. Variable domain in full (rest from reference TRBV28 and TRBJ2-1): DVKVTQSSRYLVKRTGEKVFLECVQDMDHENMFWYRQDPGLGLRLIYFSYDVKMKEKGDIPEGYSVSREKKERFSLILESASTNQTSMYLCASSFVGSSYNEQFFGPGTRLTVL.